This T cell receptor (beta chain) was found in a study of shared clonotypes between healthy human individuals. With respect to this clone: What it binds is not known.

Study-wide findings and caveats: It was the few donors that limited the genetic and exposure-history diversity represented. The sampled material consisted only of blood, and tissue repertoires are likely to differ. Some clonotypes were shared by all four sorted-subset donors, while others were not shared. The non-shared ones had lower generation probabilities than the shared ones.

Sequenced by immunoSEQ multiplex PCR; TCRdb stores in-frame clones only, minus some. The data show about 2.5 million clones, around 93% seen once. Recent acute infections and vaccinations were absent in the healthy HIV-negative adult donors. The CDR3 consists of 16 residues. V gave up 7 bases and J gave up 7 bases; unmatched junction bases: 17. CDR1 is SGHNT, CDR2 YYREEE, per germline (reference sequence). The TCR comes from a man between 18 and 35 years old in good health. Some clones in this sample may be carry-over from other donors' samples. The chain links TRBV5-4 to TRBJ2-5; 9 positions match TRBD2. Input material: naive CD4+ T cells from PBMCs. Described subset: CD45RA+ positively selected. The CDR3 region is CASRSHSGSAVGTQYF. The DNA for the CDR3 is TGTGCCAGCCGATCCCATAGCGGGAGCGCCGTCGGGACCCAGTACTTC.